A single sample is the source of the 12 T cell receptor beta chains below, sequenced in a study of shared clonotypes between healthy human individuals. Assay: immunoSEQ multiplex PCR; the TCRdb copy retains only in-frame clones and omits some. The sample shows 2,500,000 or so clones, about 92% of them seen only once. The sequencing sample was made of naive CD4+ T cells sorted from blood. Subset denoted: CD45RA+ positively selected. The origin of the receptors is a man between 18 and 29 years old in good health.

The DNA of the CDR3 is TGCGCCAGCAGTGAAGCAGGGGGGACCTACAATGAGCAGTTCTTC. This encodes CASSEAGGTYNEQFF. The rearrangement joins TRBV10-1 to TRBJ2-1; weak D call: TRBD1 (7 bases). The germline CDR1 and CDR2 sequences are WNHNN and SYGVQD (reference sequence). The ends were cut back, 3 bases at V and 2 bases at J, with 11 bases in the middle. This CDR3 contains 15 residues.

CDR3 coding DNA: TGTGCCAGCAGAGCTGGACTAGACACAGATACGCAGTATTTT. It translates to CASRAGLDTDTQYF. The chain links TRBV6-1 to TRBJ2-3; 7 bases are a match to TRBD2. The CDR3 runs 14 residues. With 6 bases clipped from V and 2 bases from J, the junction kept 5 bases outside the gene matches. The germline CDR1 and CDR2 sequences are MNHNS and SASEGT.

A note on this clone: Other nucleotide sequences from this sample produce the same CDR3. This chain uses TRBV5-1 with TRBJ2-7; D is ambiguous. In germline, CDR1 is SGHRS, CDR2 YFSETQ. This CDR3 has 12 amino acids. The V end lost 5 bases, the J end lost 0 bases, and 6 bases lay between the germline ends. CDR3 bases: TGCGCCAGCAGTAACCCCTCCTACGAGCAGTACTTC. Amino acids: CASSNPSYEQYF.

The chain carries TRBV6-6 and TRBJ2-7; the match to TRBD1 covers 7 bases. CDR3 length: 16 amino acids. V shed 7 bases and J 3 bases; nucleotides not matched to a gene: 15. CDR1 and CDR2 (germline): MNHNY, SVGAGI (reference sequence). The CDR3 loop is CASIIYVGQKIYEQYF. The CDR3 DNA reads TGTGCCAGCATAATTTACGTGGGACAGAAGATCTACGAGCAGTACTTC.

The V gene is TRBV25-1, the J gene TRBJ2-3, with D perhaps assigned TRBD1 or TRBD2 (5 bases each). V was trimmed by 5 bases and J by 5 bases, leaving 14 bases between them. The length of the CDR3 is 14 residues. Per germline, CDR1 MGHDK and CDR2 SYGVNS. CDR3 residues: CASSKPGPLDTQYF. As DNA, the CDR3 is TGTGCCAGCAGTAAACCGGGGCCGTTAGATACGCAGTATTTT.

V gene TRBV5-1 combines with J gene TRBJ2-3; 12 positions agree with TRBD1. Germline CDR1 reads SGHRS; CDR2 reads YFSETQ. The V and J ends lost 5 bases and 3 bases, in that order; junction bases with no gene match: 7. The CDR3 is 16 amino acids. Here the CDR3 DNA reads TGCGCCAGCAGACCCGGGACAGGGGGCCGGACAGATACGCAGTATTTT. Translating it yields CASRPGTGGRTDTQYF.

V and J are TRBV5-1 and TRBJ1-5; D remains unclear. The V gene's germline CDR1 is SGHRS and CDR2 YFSETQ. The germline V and J ends were trimmed by 0 bases and 5 bases, with 12 bases remaining between them. The CDR3 has 15 residues. CDR3 in amino acids: CASSLVWEAHQPQHF. The CDR3 DNA reads TGCGCCAGCAGCTTGGTCTGGGAGGCCCATCAGCCCCAGCATTTT.

The chain has TRBV7-2 and TRBJ1-4; TRBD1 agrees at 8 bases. CDR3 size: 14 residues. Germline V gene sequence: CDR1 SGHTA, CDR2 FQGNSA. Trimming removed 5 bases from V and 8 bases from J; junction bases left unmatched: 7. CDR3 amino acids: CASSTRQGKEKLFF. The DNA for the CDR3 is TGTGCCAGCAGCACCCGACAGGGGAAGGAAAAACTGTTTTTT.

The chain uses TRBV7-2 and TRBJ1-3, with D possibly being TRBD1 (5 bases). There are 17 residues in the CDR3. Germline CDR1 is SGHTA and CDR2 is FQGNSA. V gave up 1 base and J gave up 0 bases, with 13 bases separating them. CDR3 bases: TGTGCCAGCAGCTTAGATGGGGCCAGGAGCTCTGGAAACACCATATATTTT. It codes for CASSLDGARSSGNTIYF. Complete variable domain (other parts from reference TRBV7-2 and TRBJ1-3): GAGVSQSPSNKVTEKGKDVELRCDPISGHTALYWYRQSLGQGLEFLIYFQGNSAPDKSGLPSDRFSAERTGGSVSTLTIQRTQQEDSAVYLCASSLDGARSSGNTIYFGEGSWLTVV.

Only a few counts were recorded for this clone. The chain couples TRBV19 to TRBJ1-5; a weak D match, TRBD1 (6 bases). Germline V gene sequence: CDR1 LNHDA, CDR2 SQIVND (reference sequence). This CDR3 contains 14 residues. Between the trimmed V and J ends, which lost 5 bases and 3 bases, there was a span of 11 bases. As DNA, the CDR3 is TGTGCCAGTAGTGGGACATCCCTCAATCAGCCCCAGCATTTT. Its protein product is CASSGTSLNQPQHF.

The rearrangement joins TRBV11-2 to TRBJ1-5, with a possible D match to TRBD1 (6 bases). V was pared by 5 bases and J by 9 bases, with 20 bases between. Germline assignment: CDR1 SGHAT and CDR2 FQNNGV. The CDR3 runs to 15 residues. This CDR3 reads CASSTTHERGMPQHF. The CDR3 DNA follows: TGTGCCAGCAGCACTACCCACGAGAGGGGGATGCCCCAGCATTTT.

J is TRBJ2-7 and V is TRBV19; D unresolved. CDR1 LNHDA and CDR2 SQIVND come from the germline V gene (reference sequence). V was cut by 4 bases and J by 2 bases, with 21 bases left in between. The CDR3 is 17 residues long. The CDR3 sequence: CASSKYPEPGYPYEQYF. As DNA, the CDR3 is TGTGCCAGTAGTAAATATCCGGAGCCGGGCTATCCCTACGAGCAGTACTTC. The variable domain in full, with the rest retrieved from reference TRBV19 and TRBJ2-7, is DGGITQSPKYLFRKEGQNVTLSCEQNLNHDAMYWYRQDPGQGLRLIYYSQIVNDFQKGDIAEGYSVSREKKESFPLTVTSAQKNPTAFYLCASSKYPEPGYPYEQYFGPGTRLTVT.